This is a list of T cell receptor beta chains from one sample in a study of cytomegalovirus exposure and HLA in healthy donors. Produced via immunoSEQ multiplex PCR; TCRdb's table is partial and in-frame only. Among about 130,000 clones, around 8.5% were seen once, and the ten largest hold 4.5% to 5.5%. The sample comprised PBMCs. These receptors all come from a man aged 35 to 55 in good health and CMV-seronegative. The CDR3 runs from the conserved cysteine through the conserved F or W. D genes are given only for firm matches. A clone size is listed for some rows: how often the clone was seen (once, few, many), or a class if it is expanded.

V: TRBV6-1
length: 12
size: few
J: TRBJ1-2
D: .
DNA: TGTGCCAGCAAGGGGGGGGCGGAGGGCTACACCTTC
CDR3: CASKGGAEGYTF

V: TRBV6-1
length: 15
size: few
J: TRBJ1-2
D: .
DNA: TGTGCCAGCAGTGAAGTCGAGGTCAGTAACTATGGCTACACCTTC
CDR3: CASSEVEVSNYGYTF

V: TRBV7-2
length: 16
size: .
J: TRBJ2-5
D: TRBD2
DNA: TGTGCCAGCAGCTTAGGGCGGGGGGGCCGTGAGGAGACCCAGTACTTC
CDR3: CASSLGRGGREETQYF

V: TRBV7-2
length: 15
size: .
J: TRBJ2-2
D: TRBD1
DNA: TGTGCCAGCAGCTCCAGCCGGGACAGGGCCGGGGAGCTGTTTTTT
CDR3: CASSSSRDRAGELFF

V: TRBV6-5
length: 14
size: few
J: TRBJ2-5
D: .
DNA: TGTGCCAGCAGAAAGGAGGCGGGCCAAGAGACCCAGTACTTC
CDR3: CASRKEAGQETQYF

V: TRBV7-2
length: 14
size: few
J: TRBJ1-2
D: .
DNA: TGTGCCAGCAGCTTAGCGGCCAATACACCTGGCTACACCTTC
CDR3: CASSLAANTPGYTF

V: TRBV5-6
length: 15
size: .
J: TRBJ1-1
D: .
DNA: TGTGCCAGCAGCTTCTTCGGACAGCTGAACACTGAAGCTTTCTTT
CDR3: CASSFFGQLNTEAFF

V: TRBV6-5
length: 13
size: many
J: TRBJ1-1
D: TRBD1
DNA: TGTGCCAGCAGTATACAGGGGAGCACTGAAGCTTTCTTT
CDR3: CASSIQGSTEAFF

V: TRBV27
length: 16
size: few
J: TRBJ2-5
D: TRBD2
DNA: TGTGCCAGCAGTTATATAGCGGGGGGTTCCGGGGAGACCCAGTACTTC
CDR3: CASSYIAGGSGETQYF

V: TRBV11-1
length: 13
size: .
J: TRBJ1-1
D: .
DNA: TGTGCCAGCAGCTTATTTAGCGGCACTGAAGCTTTCTTT
CDR3: CASSLFSGTEAFF

V: TRBV18
length: 15
size: .
J: TRBJ2-3
D: TRBD1
DNA: TGTGCCAGCTCCCAGGACAGGGGTTCGTCAGATACGCAGTATTTT
CDR3: CASSQDRGSSDTQYF

V: TRBV29-1
length: 15
size: few
J: TRBJ2-5
D: .
DNA: TGCAGCGTTGAAGATCTTCGGGTCTCTCAAGAGACCCAGTACTTC
CDR3: CSVEDLRVSQETQYF

V: TRBV2
length: 14
size: few
J: TRBJ1-5
D: TRBD1
DNA: TGTGCCAGCAGGGGAGGGACAGGGAATCAGCCCCAGCATTTT
CDR3: CASRGGTGNQPQHF

V: TRBV29-1
length: 13
size: .
J: TRBJ1-2
D: TRBD1
DNA: TGCAGCGTAGCGGGACAGGGTAACCAGGGCTACACCTTC
CDR3: CSVAGQGNQGYTF

V: TRBV28
length: 15
size: .
J: TRBJ1-1
D: TRBD1
DNA: TGTGCCAGCAGTGGCCCAAGGACAGGAAGTTTTGAAGCTTTCTTT
CDR3: CASSGPRTGSFEAFF

V: TRBV10-1
length: 13
size: few
J: TRBJ2-7
D: TRBD1
DNA: TGCGCCAGCAGTCCGGGACAGACTTACGAGCAGTACTTC
CDR3: CASSPGQTYEQYF

V: TRBV28
length: 13
size: .
J: TRBJ1-1
D: .
DNA: TGTGCCAGCAGATCCCCCCCCGGGGGTGAAGCTTTCTTT
CDR3: CASRSPPGGEAFF

V: TRBV28
length: 11
size: few
J: TRBJ1-2
D: .
DNA: TGTGCCAGCAGGACTTACTATGGCTACACCTTC
CDR3: CASRTYYGYTF

V: TRBV2
length: 15
size: .
J: TRBJ2-5
D: TRBD1
DNA: TGTGCCAGCGTGGGACAGGGGGAACCGACAGGGACCCAGTACTTC
CDR3: CASVGQGEPTGTQYF

V: TRBV5-1
length: 14
size: .
J: TRBJ2-7
D: TRBD2
DNA: TGCGCCAGCAGCTTGTCGGGGGGGCTCTACGAGCAGTACTTC
CDR3: CASSLSGGLYEQYF

V: TRBV28
length: 14
size: few
J: TRBJ2-7
D: TRBD1
DNA: TGTGCCAGCTCGGACAGGGGGTACCCCTACGAGCAGTACTTC
CDR3: CASSDRGYPYEQYF

V: TRBV4-3
length: 13
size: .
J: TRBJ1-2
D: .
DNA: TGCGCCAGCAGCCTAACCCCGGGCTATGGCTACACCTTC
CDR3: CASSLTPGYGYTF

V: TRBV27
length: 13
size: few
J: TRBJ1-2
D: .
DNA: TGTGCCAGCAGGCCGGACAGAAGCTATGGCTACACCTTC
CDR3: CASRPDRSYGYTF

V: TRBV4-1
length: 15
size: .
J: TRBJ1-1
D: .
DNA: TGCGCCAGCAGTCAGGGGTTCCGGGGGAACACTGAAGCTTTCTTT
CDR3: CASSQGFRGNTEAFF

V: TRBV21-1
length: 18
size: few
J: TRBJ2-3
D: .
DNA: TGTGCCAGCAGCAAACATCTATACGGAGGGCCCTGCACAGATACGCAGTATTTT
CDR3: CASSKHLYGGPCTDTQYF

V: TRBV6-4
length: 12
size: few
J: TRBJ1-1
D: TRBD1
DNA: TGTGCCAGCAGCGGACAGGGGATTGAAGCTTTCTTT
CDR3: CASSGQGIEAFF

V: TRBV5-6
length: 14
size: few
J: TRBJ2-7
D: .
DNA: TGTGCCAGCAGCCTGGGCGGGATGGGCTACGAGCAGTACTTC
CDR3: CASSLGGMGYEQYF

V: TRBV2
length: 11
size: .
J: TRBJ1-2
D: .
DNA: TGTGCCAGCAGTGCAGGGGTCGGCTACACCTTC
CDR3: CASSAGVGYTF

V: TRBV6-6
length: 14
size: .
J: TRBJ1-2
D: TRBD1
DNA: TGTGCCAGCAGTTACTTTGACAGGGGGCGGGGCTACACCTTC
CDR3: CASSYFDRGRGYTF

V: TRBV6-5
length: 15
size: few
J: TRBJ2-3
D: .
DNA: TGTGCCAGCAGACCCGGACAGCACAGCACAGATACGCAGTATTTT
CDR3: CASRPGQHSTDTQYF

V: TRBV4-3
length: 14
size: few
J: TRBJ1-5
D: TRBD1
DNA: TGCGCCAGCAGCCTAGGGACAGACAATCAGCCCCAGCATTTT
CDR3: CASSLGTDNQPQHF

V: TRBV2
length: 15
size: .
J: TRBJ1-1
D: .
DNA: TGTGCCAGCAAGCCAGGGGCCTCTTCTTACACTGAAGCTTTCTTT
CDR3: CASKPGASSYTEAFF

V: TRBV27
length: 15
size: .
J: TRBJ1-5
D: .
DNA: TGTGCCAGCAGTTTAGGGCAGTATAGCAATCAGCCCCAGCATTTT
CDR3: CASSLGQYSNQPQHF

V: TRBV4-1
length: 13
size: .
J: TRBJ2-7
D: TRBD2
DNA: TGCGCCAGCAGCCTTAGCGGGGGGGTCGAGCAGTACTTC
CDR3: CASSLSGGVEQYF

V: TRBV19
length: 11
size: few
J: TRBJ1-1
D: .
DNA: TGTGCCAGTGCAGGGTACACTGAAGCTTTCTTT
CDR3: CASAGYTEAFF

V: TRBV7-8
length: 13
size: few
J: TRBJ1-2
D: TRBD1
DNA: TGTGCCAGCAGCTTAAGGCAGGGGGATGGCTACACCTTC
CDR3: CASSLRQGDGYTF

V: TRBV27
length: 13
size: .
J: TRBJ2-7
D: TRBD1
DNA: TGTGCCAGCAGTTTATCCAGGGGGTACGAGCAGTACTTC
CDR3: CASSLSRGYEQYF

V: TRBV6-6
length: 16
size: few
J: TRBJ2-1
D: TRBD2
DNA: TGTGCCAGCAGCCCCCTTAGCGGGGGGCTCCACAATGAGCAGTTCTTC
CDR3: CASSPLSGGLHNEQFF

V: TRBV6-5
length: 15
size: few
J: TRBJ1-5
D: .
DNA: TGTGCCAGCAGGATCTCCTGGGCAGGCAATCAGCCCCAGCATTTT
CDR3: CASRISWAGNQPQHF

V: TRBV18
length: 16
size: .
J: TRBJ2-2
D: TRBD2
DNA: TGTGCCAGCTCCTTGGGACTAGCGGAGATCACCGGGGAGCTGTTTTTT
CDR3: CASSLGLAEITGELFF

V: TRBV7-2
length: 15
size: few
J: TRBJ2-7
D: TRBD1
DNA: TGTGCCAGCAGCGAAGGACAGGGGGCCTCCTACGAGCAGTACTTC
CDR3: CASSEGQGASYEQYF

V: TRBV4-2
length: 20
size: few
J: TRBJ2-2
D: TRBD2
DNA: TGTGCCAGCAGCCAAGAAGGGGTTAGCGGGGGGGCTATTTATACCGGGGAGCTGTTTTTT
CDR3: CASSQEGVSGGAIYTGELFF

V: TRBV9
length: 14
size: few
J: TRBJ2-5
D: .
DNA: TGTGCCAGCAGCGTAGAGTTTAGGGGGGAGACCCAGTACTTC
CDR3: CASSVEFRGETQYF

V: TRBV11-2
length: 15
size: .
J: TRBJ2-7
D: .
DNA: TGTGCCAGCAGCTTAACTGAGGGGGGGCTGTACGAGCAGTACTTC
CDR3: CASSLTEGGLYEQYF

V: TRBV5-1
length: 17
size: .
J: TRBJ2-5
D: TRBD2
DNA: TGCGCCAGCAGCTGGGGACTAGCGGGGCCGTACCAAGAGACCCAGTACTTC
CDR3: CASSWGLAGPYQETQYF

V: TRBV6-1
length: 15
size: .
J: TRBJ2-7
D: .
DNA: TGTGCCACACAGAGGGACGGGACATCGGTCAACGAGCAGTACTTC
CDR3: CATQRDGTSVNEQYF

V: TRBV7-9
length: 14
size: .
J: TRBJ2-7
D: .
DNA: TGTGCCAGCAGCTTATTGCTCAGGGTGGACGAGCAGTACTTC
CDR3: CASSLLLRVDEQYF

V: TRBV28
length: 13
size: .
J: TRBJ1-5
D: .
DNA: TGTGCCAGCAGTTTTGAGGAGAATCAGCCCCAGCATTTT
CDR3: CASSFEENQPQHF

V: TRBV7-2
length: 13
size: .
J: TRBJ2-5
D: .
DNA: TGTGCCAGCAGCGGGGGCGGGGGTGAGACCCAGTACTTC
CDR3: CASSGGGGETQYF